This passage covers 8 T cell receptor beta chains from one sample sequenced in a study of T-cell reconstitution after alpha-beta-depleted transplantation in children. The TCRbeta library incorporated unique molecular identifiers. Using its own MiXCR run on the PCR reads, TCRdb lists one record per CDR3 protein. The table has 130,000 to 150,000 distinct CDR3 sequences, 8% to 10% seen once. The specimen comprised PBMCs, mostly from graft donor cells, sampled 180 days after TCRalphabeta/CD19-depleted stem cell transplant. These receptors all come from a female patient aged 2 to 10 who had a stem cell transplant for congenital amegakaryocytic thrombocytopenia, so the T cells may come from the graft donor.

V gene TRBV28 combines with J gene TRBJ1-5; TRBD1 agrees at 8 bases. The germline CDR1 and CDR2 sequences are MDHEN and SYDVKM. V gave up 5 bases and J gave up 1 base; unmatched junction bases: 7. This CDR3 spans 16 amino acids. The CDR3 is CASSLLRGLSNQPQHF. Written as DNA, the CDR3 is TGTGCCAGCAGTCTACTCAGGGGGCTGAGCAATCAGCCCCAGCATTTT.

This clonotype was counted ten times or more. The chain uses TRBV3-1 and TRBJ2-3; D is unclear. Germline V gene lookup returns CDR1 LGHDT and CDR2 YNNKEL (reference sequence). The CDR3 is 13 residues long. V was clipped by 4 bases and J by 4 bases, with 9 bases between them. The CDR3 reads CASSRRDSDTQYF. CDR3 sequence (DNA): TGTGCCAGCAGCCGAAGGGATTCAGATACGCAGTATTTT.

This clonotype was found a few times. The chain is built from TRBV9 and TRBJ2-1; perhaps TRBD2 as D (6 bases). The CDR3 totals 15 residues. Germline V lookup: CDR1 SGDLS, CDR2 YYNGEE. V was shortened by 4 bases and J by 5 bases, with 16 bases between the two germline ends. CDR3 region: CASSPSGTGNNEQFF. DNA for the CDR3: TGTGCCAGCAGCCCATCCGGGACTGGAAACAATGAGCAGTTCTTC.

This clonotype was seen a few times. The chain is built from TRBV7-9 and TRBJ2-5; no reliable D call. In germline, CDR1 is SEHNR, CDR2 FQNEAQ (reference sequence). This CDR3 has 15 residues. V lost 1 base, J lost 0 bases, and 9 bases lay in between. CDR3: CASSLVHPYQETQYF. CDR3 nucleotide sequence: TGTGCCAGCAGCTTAGTACACCCGTACCAAGAGACCCAGTACTTC.

This clonotype has a handful of counts. The DNA for the CDR3 is TGTGCCAGCAGCTTAGCACCCGATCCGCACCAGCATTTT. It yields the protein CASSLAPDPHQHF. This chain uses TRBV7-7 with TRBJ1-5; D call uncertain. The CDR3 sequence is 13 residues long. Germline V CDR1 and CDR2: SSHAT, FNYEAQ (reference sequence). V was pared by 0 bases and J by 12 bases, with 12 bases between.

The chain couples TRBV11-1 to TRBJ2-7; 8 bases fit TRBD2. Losses at the gene ends were 5 bases for V and 3 bases for J; bases not matched to a gene: 18. The germline gives CDR1 SGHAT, CDR2 FQDESV (reference sequence). The CDR3 length is 18 residues. CDR3 in amino acids: CASSPRRIGAGGHYEQYF. In DNA, the CDR3 is TGTGCCAGCAGCCCGCGCCGGATTGGGGCGGGAGGTCACTACGAGCAGTACTTC.

This clonotype was found many times. V usage is TRBV3-1 and J usage is TRBJ1-1, with D perhaps TRBD1 (6 bases). The germline V gene encodes CDR1 LGHDT and CDR2 YNNKEL (reference sequence). The V end was cut by 4 bases, the J end by 11 bases, with 17 bases between. CDR3 length: 13 residues. The chain's CDR3 is CASSRLRGLPAFF. CDR3 sequence (DNA): TGTGCCAGCAGCCGGCTACGGGGGCTCCCGGCTTTCTTT.

This clonotype was observed many times. The V call is TRBV20-1, the J call TRBJ2-3; D call uncertain. The CDR3 is 12 residues long. CDR1 and CDR2 (germline): DFQATT, SNEGSKA (reference sequence). V was clipped by 4 bases and J by 4 bases, with 9 bases between them. The CDR3 DNA follows: TGCAGTGCTAACGCTGGCCCAGATACGCAGTATTTT. As protein: CSANAGPDTQYF.